This T cell receptor (beta chain) was identified in a study of blood T cells in healthy people across ages. Per germline, CDR1 MNHNS and CDR2 SASEGT. V was cut by 6 bases and J by 1 base, with 21 bases left in between. This CDR3 has 17 amino acids. Next came a second PCR, run for roughly 6 to 11 cycles, which used a sample-barcoded 5' primer along with a J-beta primer mix. MiXCR was run by TCRdb on the 5' RACE reads, yielding one entry per CDR3 protein. This sample carries about 1,500,000 distinct CDR3 sequences, about 43% of them seen once, and the ten largest clones take 7% to 9.5%. This sequence joins TRBV6-1 and TRBJ1-2; possible D gene TRBD1, 6 bases. Sample: blood. The TCR originated in a woman in her late teens or twenties in good health. The CDR3 region has the DNA TGTGCCAGCAGCGACCCCGCTGGGGGCGGATATAACTATGGCTACACCTTC. Translation gives CASSDPAGGGYNYGYTF.